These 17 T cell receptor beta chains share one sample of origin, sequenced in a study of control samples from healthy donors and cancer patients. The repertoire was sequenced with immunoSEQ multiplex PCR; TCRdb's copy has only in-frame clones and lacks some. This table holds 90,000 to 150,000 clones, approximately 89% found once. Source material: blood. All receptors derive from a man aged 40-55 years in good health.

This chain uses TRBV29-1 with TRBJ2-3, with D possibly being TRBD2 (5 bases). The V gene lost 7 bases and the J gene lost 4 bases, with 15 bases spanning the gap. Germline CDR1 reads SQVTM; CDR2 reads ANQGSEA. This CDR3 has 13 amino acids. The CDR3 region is CSARESGADTQYF. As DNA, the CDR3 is TGCAGCGCCCGAGAATCCGGGGCAGATACGCAGTATTTT.

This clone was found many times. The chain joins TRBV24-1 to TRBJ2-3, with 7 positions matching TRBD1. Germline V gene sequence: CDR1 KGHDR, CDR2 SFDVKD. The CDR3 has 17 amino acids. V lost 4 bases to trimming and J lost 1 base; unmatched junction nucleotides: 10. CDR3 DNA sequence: TGTGCCACCAGTGACCTGACAGGGCTAACTGGCACAGATACGCAGTATTTT. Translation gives CATSDLTGLTGTDTQYF.

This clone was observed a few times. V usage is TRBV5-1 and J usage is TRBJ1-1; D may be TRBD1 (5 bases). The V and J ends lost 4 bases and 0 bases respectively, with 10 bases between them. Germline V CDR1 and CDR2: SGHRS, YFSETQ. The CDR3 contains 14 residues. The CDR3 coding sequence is TGCGCCAGCAGCACGGGACGGATGAACACTGAAGCTTTCTTT. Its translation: CASSTGRMNTEAFF.

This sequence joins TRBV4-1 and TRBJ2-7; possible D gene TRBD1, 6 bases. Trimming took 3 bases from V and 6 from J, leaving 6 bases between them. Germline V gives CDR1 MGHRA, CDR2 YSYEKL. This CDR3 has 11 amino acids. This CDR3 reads CASSHRGEQYF. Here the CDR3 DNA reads TGCGCCAGCAGCCACAGGGGCGAGCAGTACTTC.

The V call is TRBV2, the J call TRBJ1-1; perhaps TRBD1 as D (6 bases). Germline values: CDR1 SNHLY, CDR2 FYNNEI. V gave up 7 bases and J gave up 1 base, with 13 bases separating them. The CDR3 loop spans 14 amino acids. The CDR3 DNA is TGTGCCAGCACCCTAGGACAGCAGAACACTGAAGCTTTCTTT. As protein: CASTLGQQNTEAFF.

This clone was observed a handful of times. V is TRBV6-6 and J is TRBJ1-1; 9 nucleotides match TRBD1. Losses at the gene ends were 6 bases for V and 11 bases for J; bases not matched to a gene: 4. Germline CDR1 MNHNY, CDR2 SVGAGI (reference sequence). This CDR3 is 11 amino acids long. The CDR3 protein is CASRETGGAFF. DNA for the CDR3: TGTGCCAGCAGGGAGACAGGGGGGGCTTTCTTT.

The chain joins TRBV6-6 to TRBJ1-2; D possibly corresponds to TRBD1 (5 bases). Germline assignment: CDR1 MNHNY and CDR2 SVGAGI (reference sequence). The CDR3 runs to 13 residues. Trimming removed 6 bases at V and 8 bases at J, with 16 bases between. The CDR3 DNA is TGTGCCAGCAGCCCAGCCGGGGGGGTCGGCTACACCTTC. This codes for CASSPAGGVGYTF.

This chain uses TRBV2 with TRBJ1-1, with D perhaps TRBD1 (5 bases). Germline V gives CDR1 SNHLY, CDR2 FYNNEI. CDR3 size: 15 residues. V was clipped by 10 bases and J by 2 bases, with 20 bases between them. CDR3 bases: TGTGCCAAAGAAGGAATGGGAGGGGTAAACACTGAAGCTTTCTTT. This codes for CAKEGMGGVNTEAFF.

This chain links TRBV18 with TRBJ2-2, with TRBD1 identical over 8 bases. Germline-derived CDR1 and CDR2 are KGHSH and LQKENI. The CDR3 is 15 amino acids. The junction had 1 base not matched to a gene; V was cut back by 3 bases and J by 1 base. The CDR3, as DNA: TGTGCCAGCTCACCCGGACAGGGGAACACCGGGGAGCTGTTTTTT. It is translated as CASSPGQGNTGELFF.

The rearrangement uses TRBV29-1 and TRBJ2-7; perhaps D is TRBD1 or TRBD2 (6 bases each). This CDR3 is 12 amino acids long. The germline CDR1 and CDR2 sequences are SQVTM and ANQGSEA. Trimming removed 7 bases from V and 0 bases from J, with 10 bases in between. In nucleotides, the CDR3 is TGCAGCGCGAGGGGGGACTCCTACGAGCAGTACTTC. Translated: CSARGDSYEQYF.

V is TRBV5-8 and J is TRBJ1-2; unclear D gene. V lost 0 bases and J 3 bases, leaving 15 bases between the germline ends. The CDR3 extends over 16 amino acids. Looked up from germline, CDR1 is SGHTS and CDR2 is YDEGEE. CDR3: CASSLAHGVLDYGYTF. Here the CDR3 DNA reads TGTGCCAGCAGCTTGGCTCACGGGGTACTCGACTATGGCTACACCTTC. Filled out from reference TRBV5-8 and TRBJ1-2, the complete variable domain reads EAGVTQSPTHLIKTRGQQATLRCSPISGHTSVYWYQQALGLGLQFLLWYDEGEERNRGNFPPRFSGRQFPNYSSELNVNALELEDSALYLCASSLAHGVLDYGYTFGSGTRLTVV.

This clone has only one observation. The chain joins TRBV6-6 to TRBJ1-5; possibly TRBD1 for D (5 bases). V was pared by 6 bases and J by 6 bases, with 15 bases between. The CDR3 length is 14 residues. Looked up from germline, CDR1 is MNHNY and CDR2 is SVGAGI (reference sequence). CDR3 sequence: CASSDHPGGQPQHF. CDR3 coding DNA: TGTGCCAGCAGCGATCACCCGGGGGGTCAGCCCCAGCATTTT.

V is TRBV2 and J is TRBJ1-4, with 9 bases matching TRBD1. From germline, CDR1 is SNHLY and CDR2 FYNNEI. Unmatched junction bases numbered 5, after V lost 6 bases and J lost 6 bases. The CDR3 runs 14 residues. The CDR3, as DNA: TGTGCCAGCAGGGGGGACAGGGAGGATGAAAAACTGTTTTTT. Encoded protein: CASRGDREDEKLFF. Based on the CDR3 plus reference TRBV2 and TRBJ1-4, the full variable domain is EPEVTQTPSHQVTQMGQEVILRCVPISNHLYFYWYRQILGQKVEFLVSFYNNEISEKSEIFDDQFSVERPDGSNFTLKIRSTKLEDSAMYFCASRGDREDEKLFFGSGTQLSVL.

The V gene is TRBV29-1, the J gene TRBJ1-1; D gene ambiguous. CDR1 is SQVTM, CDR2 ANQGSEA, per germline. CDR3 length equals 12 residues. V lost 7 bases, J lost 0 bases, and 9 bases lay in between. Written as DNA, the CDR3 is TGCAGCGGAGAGATCATGAACACTGAAGCTTTCTTT. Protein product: CSGEIMNTEAFF.

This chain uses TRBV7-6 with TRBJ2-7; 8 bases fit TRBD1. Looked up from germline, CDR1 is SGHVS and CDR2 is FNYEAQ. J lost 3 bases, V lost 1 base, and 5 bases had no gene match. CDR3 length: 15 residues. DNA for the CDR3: TGTGCCAGCAGCTTAGGCGACAGGGGTTTCTACGAGCAGTACTTC. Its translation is CASSLGDRGFYEQYF.

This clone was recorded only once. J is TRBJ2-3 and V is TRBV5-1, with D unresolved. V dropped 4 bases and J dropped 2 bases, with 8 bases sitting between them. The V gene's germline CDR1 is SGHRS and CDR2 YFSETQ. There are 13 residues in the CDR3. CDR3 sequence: CASSIQITDTQYF. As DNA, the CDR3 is TGCGCCAGCAGCATCCAGATCACAGATACGCAGTATTTT.

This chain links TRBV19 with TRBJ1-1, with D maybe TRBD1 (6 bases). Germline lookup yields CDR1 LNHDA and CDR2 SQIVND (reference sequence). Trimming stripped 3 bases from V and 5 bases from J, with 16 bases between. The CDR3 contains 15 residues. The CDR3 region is CASSILGRGRTEAFF. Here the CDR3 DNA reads TGTGCCAGTAGTATCCTGGGCAGGGGCAGGACTGAAGCTTTCTTT.